The next 32 T cell receptor beta chains were all read from a single sample in a study of CD8 T cells in ankylosing spondylitis. Overall study findings and caveats: Ankylosing spondylitis blood seemed to carry a telltale TCR beta motif made of eight highly homologous variants.

MiXCR was run by TCRdb on the 5' RACE reads, yielding one entry per CDR3 protein. The sample has about 700,000 distinct CDR3 sequences, around 20% seen once. Their cognate antigens are unknown. Sequenced sample: blood, either unsorted or a sorted T cell fraction (not recorded which). All receptors come from a male donor with ankylosing spondylitis.

This chain uses TRBV18 with TRBJ2-5; 8 positions match TRBD1. The V gene's germline CDR1 is KGHSH and CDR2 LQKENI. The CDR3 runs 14 residues. The V and J ends lost 5 bases and 5 bases, in that order; junction bases with no gene match: 7. The CDR3 loop reads CASSSRTGWETQYF. The CDR3 region has the DNA TGTGCCAGCTCATCCAGGACAGGGTGGGAGACCCAGTACTTC.

This chain joins TRBV30 and TRBJ2-5; D may match TRBD1 or TRBD2 (5 bases each). The V gene's germline CDR1 is GTSNPN and CDR2 SVGIG (reference sequence). Trimming shortened V by 6 bases and J by 5 bases, and 16 bases separated the two germline ends. This CDR3 region has 13 residues. Here the CDR3 DNA reads TGTGCCTGTGCGAGGGGCTTAGGGGAGACCCAGTACTTC. Translating gives CACARGLGETQYF.

The rearrangement uses TRBV18 and TRBJ2-3, with D perhaps matching TRBD1 (6 bases). Germline CDR1 KGHSH, CDR2 LQKENI. The CDR3 covers 16 residues. V was shortened by 5 bases and J by 3 bases, with 18 bases between the two germline ends. The CDR3 DNA reads as TGTGCCAGCTCATTACCAGGGGATCTAAGTACAGATACGCAGTATTTT. Translated: CASSLPGDLSTDTQYF.

This clonotype was counted a few times. This sequence joins TRBV6-1 and TRBJ1-6; weak D call: TRBD1 (5 bases). CDR1 is MNHNS and CDR2 is SASEGT in the germline V gene. Deletions cut 6 bases from V and 2 bases from J, with 8 bases between. This CDR3 region has 14 residues. CDR3 coding DNA: TGTGCCAGCAGGTCGACAGCCTATAATTCACCCCTCCACTTT. Protein: CASRSTAYNSPLHF.

The chain employs TRBV5-6 and TRBJ2-1; D unresolved. The CDR3 runs 17 residues. V gave up 0 bases and J gave up 3 bases, with 16 bases separating them. Germline values: CDR1 SGHDT, CDR2 YYEEEE. This CDR3 is CASSLAAGSWLYNEQFF. Here the CDR3 DNA reads TGTGCCAGCAGCTTGGCGGCCGGGTCTTGGCTCTACAATGAGCAGTTCTTC.

The V and J genes are TRBV27 and TRBJ2-1; D is uncertain. This CDR3 comprises 15 residues. From germline, CDR1 is MNHEY and CDR2 SMNVEV (reference sequence). V was pared by 5 bases and J by 1 base, with 12 bases between. CDR3 protein: CASSKVSRSYNEQFF. DNA for the CDR3: TGTGCCAGCAGTAAAGTTAGCAGATCCTACAATGAGCAGTTCTTC.

This sequence joins TRBV5-1 and TRBJ2-3; perhaps TRBD2 as D (5 bases). The CDR3 has 15 residues. Per the germline V gene, CDR1 is SGHRS and CDR2 is YFSETQ. The germline V and J ends were trimmed by 7 bases and 0 bases, with 15 bases remaining between them. In nucleotides, the CDR3 is TGCGCCAGCCGACGGGCGGGTGTTAGCACAGATACGCAGTATTTT. Protein sequence: CASRRAGVSTDTQYF.

The chain couples TRBV29-1 to TRBJ2-5; 7 nucleotides match TRBD1. V was pared by 7 bases and J by 4 bases, with 6 bases of the junction left unmatched. This CDR3 is built from 12 residues. Germline V CDR1 and CDR2: SQVTM, ANQGSEA. CDR3 nucleotide sequence: TGCAGCGCCAAGACAGGGTCAGAGACCCAGTACTTC. It encodes CSAKTGSETQYF.

This clonotype was picked up many times. The rearrangement uses TRBV5-5 and TRBJ2-5; D gene uncertain. The CDR3 sequence is 13 residues long. V was clipped by 4 bases and J by 0 bases, with 7 bases between them. Germline loops: CDR1 SGHKS, CDR2 YYEKEE (reference sequence). The CDR3 nucleotides read TGTGCCAGCAGCCGATGGTACCAAGAGACCCAGTACTTC. Its translation: CASSRWYQETQYF.

This clonotype has at least ten counts. This sequence joins TRBV28 and TRBJ2-5, with 10 bases fitting TRBD1. This CDR3 is built from 21 residues. The junction had 21 bases not matched to a gene; V was cut back by 0 bases and J by 5 bases. Per the germline V gene, CDR1 is MDHEN and CDR2 is SYDVKM. CDR3 amino acids: CASSLWPGQGKDGLNAETQYF. CDR3 coding DNA: TGTGCCAGCAGTTTATGGCCGGGACAGGGGAAAGATGGGTTGAACGCGGAGACCCAGTACTTC.

This clonotype was observed a few times. This chain connects TRBV27 to TRBJ1-1; no clear D gene. CDR1 is MNHEY, CDR2 SMNVEV, per germline (reference sequence). The CDR3 sequence is 13 residues long. The V end lost 1 base, the J end lost 1 base, and 4 bases lay between the germline ends. The CDR3 reads CASSLFENTEAFF. The DNA of the CDR3 is TGTGCCAGCAGTTTATTTGAGAACACTGAAGCTTTCTTT.

This clonotype was seen more than once but under ten times. The chain links TRBV5-1 to TRBJ2-1; 13 bases match TRBD2. V gave up 1 base and J gave up 0 bases; unmatched junction bases: 7. Germline V CDR1 and CDR2: SGHRS, YFSETQ. The CDR3 length is 19 residues. DNA of the CDR3: TGCGCCAGCAGCTTGACCGGGACTAGCGGGGTCGGCTCCTACAATGAGCAGTTCTTC. It codes for CASSLTGTSGVGSYNEQFF.

The genes are TRBV5-6 and TRBJ2-1, with 10 bases matching TRBD1. Germline loops: CDR1 SGHDT, CDR2 YYEEEE. V shed 0 bases and J 10 bases; nucleotides not matched to a gene: 7. The length of the CDR3 is 15 residues. The CDR3 loop reads CASSLAGTGVREQFF. The DNA of the CDR3 is TGTGCCAGCAGCTTGGCTGGGACAGGGGTGCGCGAGCAGTTCTTC.

This clonotype was detected a few times. This sequence joins TRBV29-1 and TRBJ1-1; tentatively, D is TRBD1 (5 bases). Germline CDR1 reads SQVTM; CDR2 reads ANQGSEA. This CDR3 has 14 amino acids. V was pared by 6 bases and J by 1 base, with 15 bases between. The CDR3 region is CSVRRASRNTEAFF. The CDR3 bases are TGCAGCGTGCGCAGGGCTTCAAGGAACACTGAAGCTTTCTTT.

This clonotype was detected only a few times. This chain joins TRBV4-2 and TRBJ2-7; 10 positions match TRBD1. Germline lookup yields CDR1 LGHNA and CDR2 YNFKEQ. This CDR3 comprises 15 residues. V shed 1 base, J shed 5 bases, and the junction held 5 bases outside the gene matches. CDR3 in DNA: TGTGCCAGCAGCCAAGCCGTGGGACAGGGGCACGAGCAGTACTTC. It codes for CASSQAVGQGHEQYF.

In its sample, this clonotype was seen a few times. The chain links TRBV6-5 to TRBJ1-5; unclear D gene. The CDR3 is 13 amino acids. The germline V and J ends were trimmed by 4 bases and 15 bases, with 19 bases remaining between them. Germline loops: CDR1 MNHEY, CDR2 SVGAGI. This chain's CDR3 is CASSSLPGRLRHF. The CDR3 DNA follows: TGTGCCAGCAGTTCCCTCCCGGGCCGCCTAAGGCATTTT.

The genes are TRBV6-5 and TRBJ1-2; 7 nucleotides agree with TRBD1. The CDR3 contains 12 residues. Germline CDR1 reads MNHEY; CDR2 reads SVGAGI. The V gene end was trimmed by 11 bases and the J gene end by 0 bases; junction bases not matched to a gene: 3. The CDR3 reads CAAGTANYGYTF. The CDR3 bases are TGTGCCGCCGGGACAGCTAACTATGGCTACACCTTC.

V usage is TRBV28 and J usage is TRBJ2-7, with D unclear. Between the trimmed V and J ends, which lost 6 bases and 1 base, there was a span of 13 bases. The CDR3 is 14 residues long. CDR1 is MDHEN, CDR2 SYDVKM, per germline. The CDR3 is CASSVRQGSYEQYF. The CDR3, as DNA: TGTGCCAGCAGCGTACGCCAAGGTTCCTACGAGCAGTACTTC. Complete variable domain (other parts from reference TRBV28 and TRBJ2-7): DVKVTQSSRYLVKRTGEKVFLECVQDMDHENMFWYRQDPGLGLRLIYFSYDVKMKEKGDIPEGYSVSREKKERFSLILESASTNQTSMYLCASSVRQGSYEQYFGPGTRLTVT.

This clonotype was detected only a few times. V and J are TRBV12-3 or TRBV12-4 and TRBJ2-6; D uncertain. CDR3 length: 15 amino acids. The ends were cut back, 3 bases at V and 0 bases at J, with 6 bases in the middle. In nucleotides, the CDR3 is TGTGCCAGCAGTTTCCCCCCCTCTGGGGCCAACGTCCTGACTTTC. This encodes CASSFPPSGANVLTF.

This clonotype was counted only a few times. The chain couples TRBV7-9 to TRBJ1-1, with TRBD1 identical over 9 bases. The length of the CDR3 is 15 residues. V was pared by 5 bases and J by 5 bases, with 9 bases of the junction left unmatched. Germline lookup yields CDR1 SEHNR and CDR2 FQNEAQ (reference sequence). DNA for the CDR3: TGTGCCAGCAGCGACGCCGGGACAGGGAAGACTGAAGCTTTCTTT. Encoded protein: CASSDAGTGKTEAFF. The whole variable domain, remainder taken from reference TRBV7-9 and TRBJ1-1, is DTGVSQNPRHKITKRGQNVTFRCDPISEHNRLYWYRQTLGQGPEFLTYFQNEAQLEKSRLLSDRFSAERPKGSFSTLEIQRTEQGDSAMYLCASSDAGTGKTEAFFGQGTRLTVV.

This clonotype was observed a handful of times. The V call is TRBV29-1, the J call TRBJ2-3; no clear D gene. Trimming stripped 6 bases from V and 4 bases from J, with 11 bases between. CDR1 SQVTM and CDR2 ANQGSEA come from the germline V gene. The CDR3 sequence is 12 residues long. Written as DNA, the CDR3 is TGCAGCGTCCTCCCAGGTCCAGATACGCAGTATTTT. Translated, it gives CSVLPGPDTQYF.

In its sample, this clonotype was seen a few times. V is TRBV7-9 and J is TRBJ2-2; 12 nucleotides agree with TRBD2. The V and J ends lost 8 bases and 5 bases, in that order; junction bases with no gene match: 3. Looked up from germline, CDR1 is SEHNR and CDR2 is FQNEAQ (reference sequence). The length of the CDR3 is 14 residues. CDR3 sequence: CASALAGGTGELFF. The CDR3 DNA follows: TGTGCCAGCGCCCTAGCGGGAGGGACCGGGGAGCTGTTTTTT.

This clonotype was observed a few times. The chain has TRBV15 and TRBJ1-2, with TRBD1 as a possible D gene (6 bases). V lost 5 bases and J 8 bases, leaving 18 bases between the germline ends. CDR1 is LNHNV and CDR2 is YYDKDF in the germline V gene (reference sequence). The CDR3 runs to 14 residues. CDR3 amino acids: CATSSRTAPGGYTF. The CDR3 DNA is TGTGCCACCAGCTCCAGGACAGCCCCAGGCGGCTACACCTTC.

V usage is TRBV6-1 and J usage is TRBJ1-1, with a tentative D call TRBD1 (5 bases). The CDR3 is 14 residues long. The germline gives CDR1 MNHNS, CDR2 SASEGT. Trimming took off 4 bases at V and 4 bases at J, with 13 bases between the two ends. Written as DNA, the CDR3 is TGTGCCAGCAGTGCCAGGGTGGCGGTCACTGAAGCTTTCTTT. Translating gives CASSARVAVTEAFF.

This clonotype was picked up a small number of times. J is TRBJ2-7 and V is TRBV3-1, with 8 bases matching TRBD1. V lost 1 base to trimming and J lost 2 bases; unmatched junction nucleotides: 4. Looked up from germline, CDR1 is LGHDT and CDR2 is YNNKEL (reference sequence). This CDR3 region has 15 residues. For the CDR3, the DNA is TGTGCCAGCAGCCAAGGACAGGGGCCGACCTACGAGCAGTACTTC. Its translation: CASSQGQGPTYEQYF.

The V call is TRBV19, the J call TRBJ2-3, with D tentatively TRBD1 or TRBD2 (6 bases each). Trimming removed 5 bases at V and 2 bases at J, with 17 bases between. Germline V gives CDR1 LNHDA, CDR2 SQIVND (reference sequence). The CDR3 loop spans 16 amino acids. CDR3 sequence (DNA): TGTGCCAGTAGTCGCGGTGAAGGGGGGTACACAGATACGCAGTATTTT. Its protein is CASSRGEGGYTDTQYF. The full variable domain, in which reference TRBV19 and TRBJ2-3 provide the parts outside the CDR3, is DGGITQSPKYLFRKEGQNVTLSCEQNLNHDAMYWYRQDPGQGLRLIYYSQIVNDFQKGDIAEGYSVSREKKESFPLTVTSAQKNPTAFYLCASSRGEGGYTDTQYFGPGTRLTVL.

The chain joins TRBV12-3 or TRBV12-4 to TRBJ1-5; no definite D call. V was pared by 7 bases and J by 0 bases, with 16 bases between. The CDR3 loop spans 16 amino acids. CDR3 DNA: TGTGCCAGCACCCCTCGTCCACAGCTTAGCAATCAGCCCCAGCATTTT. Translation: CASTPRPQLSNQPQHF.

This clonotype was counted between two and nine times. The chain employs TRBV12-3 or TRBV12-4 and TRBJ1-1, with D possibly being TRBD1 (5 bases). This CDR3 comprises 12 residues. The germline V and J ends were trimmed by 8 bases and 6 bases, with 13 bases remaining between them. CDR3 DNA: TGTGCCAGCCAGGGCCGGGCCCCTGAAGCTTTCTTT. The encoded protein is CASQGRAPEAFF.

The sample holds a few counts of this clonotype. The V call is TRBV29-1, the J call TRBJ2-1; D unclear. Looked up from germline, CDR1 is SQVTM and CDR2 is ANQGSEA. V was pared by 7 bases and J by 5 bases, with 15 bases between. The CDR3 has 13 residues. The CDR3 DNA reads as TGCAGCGCAGACTCCAGGATCAACAATGAGCAGTTCTTC. This encodes CSADSRINNEQFF.

V usage is TRBV18 and J usage is TRBJ1-1, with TRBD1 as a possible D gene (5 bases). V shed 6 bases and J shed 1 base, with 12 bases lying between them. CDR1 is KGHSH and CDR2 is LQKENI in the germline V gene. The CDR3 runs 14 residues. The CDR3 region is CASSPGFPNTEAFF. CDR3 in DNA: TGTGCCAGCTCCCCAGGGTTCCCGAACACTGAAGCTTTCTTT.

This clonotype came up a few times. Here the CDR3 DNA reads TGCAGTGCTAGGCCGGGACTAGGAACAGATACGCAGTATTTT. Its protein is CSARPGLGTDTQYF. The chain has TRBV20-1 and TRBJ2-3; 8 bases match TRBD2. CDR3 size: 14 residues. The germline CDR1 and CDR2 sequences are DFQATT and SNEGSKA (reference sequence). V trimming: 3 bases; J trimming: 3 bases; junction bases outside the gene matches: 5.

This clonotype was counted between two and nine times. The chain links TRBV20-1 to TRBJ2-3; TRBD2 matches at 11 bases. V lost 0 bases to trimming and J lost 5 bases; unmatched junction nucleotides: 10. This CDR3 has 17 amino acids. From germline, CDR1 is DFQATT and CDR2 SNEGSKA (reference sequence). The CDR3: CSARDTSGRAMGDTQYF. CDR3 coding DNA: TGCAGTGCTAGAGATACTAGCGGGAGAGCGATGGGAGATACGCAGTATTTT.